This is a list of T cell receptor beta chains from one sample in a study of human T cells and chemical hapten exposure. TCRdb used MiXCR to reprocess the RACE reads, holding one entry per CDR3 protein. The sample shows tens of thousands of distinct CDR3 sequences, approximately 11% of them seen only once. Here the sequenced sample was whole blood, taken in connection with sensitization to the hapten diphenylcyclopropenone (DPC). These receptors originate from a man aged 35 to 55 with alopecia areata. Some clones in this sample may be carry-over from other donors' samples. Both conserved end residues are trimmed from each CDR3.

j_call v_call cdr3_aa
TRBJ2-1 TRBV19 ASSARGLAGVLTGLISYNEQF
TRBJ2-7 TRBV5-1 ASSLAAPREQY
TRBJ2-6 TRBV28 ASSRWTSGRDSGANVLT
TRBJ2-2 TRBV7-2 ASSQLRSLAGANTGELF
TRBJ1-6 TRBV7-2 ASSLAWASSYNSPLH
TRBJ1-6 TRBV9 ASSVQNSPLH
TRBJ2-4 TRBV20-1 SARGYLQSKNIQY
TRBJ1-4 TRBV6-5 ASRPGQGVMANEKLF
TRBJ2-1 TRBV20-1 SASPWTSGSRVNEQF
TRBJ2-1 TRBV28 ASSLAAGAVYNEQF
TRBJ2-1 TRBV20-1 SARDFAGVGNEQF
TRBJ1-1 TRBV4-3 ASSQDQGGIEAF
TRBJ1-5 TRBV6-2/TRBV6-3 ASRSGASNQPQH
TRBJ2-5 TRBV24-1 ATSSGTVQETQY
TRBJ2-7 TRBV7-9 ASSPGGLLYEQY
TRBJ2-5 TRBV10-2 ASSVASETQY
TRBJ2-5 TRBV12-3/TRBV12-4 ASTEGLAGVQETQY
TRBJ2-7 TRBV28 ASTPGPGYEQY
TRBJ1-5 TRBV27 ASSTAGDNQPQH
TRBJ2-5 TRBV6-2/TRBV6-3 ASIRPGQQETQY
TRBJ2-3 TRBV7-8 ASRLGDTQY
TRBJ1-5 TRBV6-5 ASSYQAGSNQPQH
TRBJ2-1 TRBV30 AWSVWTSGSNEQF
TRBJ1-5 TRBV19 ASSIGRGDQPQH
TRBJ2-5 TRBV7-2 ASSRGGADETQY